These 12 T cell receptor beta chains share one sample of origin, sequenced in a study of cytomegalovirus exposure and HLA in healthy donors. This PCR relied on a set of 60 Vbeta primers and 13 Jbeta primers. Here immunoSEQ multiplex PCR was the method, and the copy in TCRdb shows in-frame clones only, minus some. The data show about 120,000 clones, 60% to 85% seen once. The sequenced sample was PBMCs. Receptor source: a woman aged 40 to 49 in good health and CMV-seropositive.

The count of this clone is one. This chain joins TRBV18 and TRBJ1-1, with 8 bases aligning to TRBD1. Looked up from germline, CDR1 is KGHSH and CDR2 is LQKENI. Germline trimming cut 2 bases from V and 8 bases from J; bases unmatched to any gene: 1. This CDR3 contains 12 residues. The CDR3 sequence is CASSPGQGEAFF. DNA of the CDR3: TGTGCCAGCTCACCAGGACAGGGAGAAGCTTTCTTT.

The chain employs TRBV30 and TRBJ2-5; D might be TRBD2 (6 bases). The CDR3 has 13 residues. Trimming removed 8 bases at V and 2 bases at J, with 15 bases between. In germline, CDR1 is GTSNPN, CDR2 SVGIG (reference sequence). The CDR3 sequence is CAGAGTGQETQYF. The CDR3 DNA follows: TGTGCCGGGGCGGGGACGGGTCAAGAGACCCAGTACTTC.

This chain uses TRBV7-8 with TRBJ2-7; weak D call: TRBD2 (5 bases). Germline CDR1 is SGHVS and CDR2 is FQNEAQ. This CDR3 is 15 amino acids long. V shed 5 bases and J shed 1 base, with 15 bases lying between them. The CDR3 loop reads CASSPEVRGSYEQYF. CDR3 bases: TGTGCCAGCAGCCCCGAAGTCCGGGGTTCCTACGAGCAGTACTTC.

The chain uses TRBV19 and TRBJ1-2; TRBD1 matches at 7 bases. J gave up 3 bases and V 4 bases, and 14 bases lay outside the gene matches. The CDR3 has 17 residues. The germline CDR1 and CDR2 sequences are LNHDA and SQIVND (reference sequence). The CDR3 loop is CASSRRTANTGDYGYTF. DNA for the CDR3: TGTGCCAGTAGTAGGCGGACAGCGAATACAGGGGACTATGGCTACACCTTC.

The rearrangement joins TRBV18 to TRBJ2-7; no firm D call. Between the trimmed V and J ends, which lost 2 bases and 2 bases, there was a span of 7 bases. The CDR3 covers 13 residues. Germline V gene sequence: CDR1 KGHSH, CDR2 LQKENI. The CDR3 DNA follows: TGTGCCAGCTCACCATACGGAGCCTACGAGCAGTACTTC. Its translation is CASSPYGAYEQYF.

CDR3 amino acids: CSVCQGVNTEAFF. The CDR3 coding sequence is TGCAGCGTTTGTCAGGGGGTGAACACTGAAGCTTTCTTT. The chain recombines TRBV29-1 with TRBJ1-1; 7 bases line up with TRBD1. Germline trimming cut 5 bases from V and 0 bases from J; bases unmatched to any gene: 3. The CDR3 consists of 13 residues. Germline CDR1 is SQVTM and CDR2 is ANQGSEA.

This chain links TRBV2 with TRBJ1-1; 12 bases agree with TRBD1. The length of the CDR3 is 17 residues. V shed 4 bases, J shed 1 base, and the junction held 7 bases outside the gene matches. The germline gives CDR1 SNHLY, CDR2 FYNNEI. CDR3 bases: TGTGCCAGCAGTGGACGCGGGACAGGGGGCCAGAACACTGAAGCTTTCTTT. Its translation is CASSGRGTGGQNTEAFF.

This chain links TRBV28 with TRBJ2-7; TRBD2 agrees at 7 bases. Germline assignment: CDR1 MDHEN and CDR2 SYDVKM. This CDR3 is built from 15 residues. With 6 bases clipped from V and 2 bases from J, the junction kept 10 bases outside the gene matches. CDR3 DNA: TGTGCCAGCAGCATATCAGGACTAGAAACCTACGAGCAGTACTTC. The encoded protein is CASSISGLETYEQYF.

The rearrangement uses TRBV4-3 and TRBJ1-1, with TRBD1 matching 9 bases. The CDR3 has 15 residues. Germline V gene data show CDR1 as LGHNA and CDR2 as YSLEER. After removal of 4 bases from V and 1 base from J, the junction contained 4 bases not matched to a gene. The CDR3 coding sequence is TGCGCCAGCAGCCCGGACAGGGGACAGAACACTGAAGCTTTCTTT. Its translation: CASSPDRGQNTEAFF.

This chain joins TRBV4-2 and TRBJ2-2; D is unresolved. V gave up 4 bases and J gave up 2 bases, with 17 bases separating them. Germline values: CDR1 LGHNA, CDR2 YNFKEQ. This CDR3 comprises 17 residues. As DNA, the CDR3 is TGTGCCAGCAGCCCTGAGGCAGCCACTTTAAACACCGGGGAGCTGTTTTTT. It yields the protein CASSPEAATLNTGELFF.

The chain carries TRBV10-3 and TRBJ1-5; 8 bases are a match to TRBD1. Germline V CDR1 and CDR2: ENHRY, SYGVKD. The length of the CDR3 is 15 residues. V shed 0 bases, J shed 4 bases, and the junction held 2 bases outside the gene matches. CDR3 sequence reads: CAISESDRANQPQHF. For the CDR3, the DNA is TGTGCCATCAGTGAGTCGGACAGGGCAAATCAGCCCCAGCATTTT.

This clone was recorded a few times. V gene TRBV6-4 combines with J gene TRBJ2-3; 7 bases are a match to TRBD2. CDR1 MRHNA and CDR2 SNTAGT come from the germline V gene. J was trimmed by 1 base and V by 5 bases; bases with no gene match: 3. The CDR3 extends over 14 amino acids. CDR3 in amino acids: CASSLAGGTDTQYF. CDR3 in DNA: TGTGCCAGCAGTCTTGCGGGAGGCACAGATACGCAGTATTTT.